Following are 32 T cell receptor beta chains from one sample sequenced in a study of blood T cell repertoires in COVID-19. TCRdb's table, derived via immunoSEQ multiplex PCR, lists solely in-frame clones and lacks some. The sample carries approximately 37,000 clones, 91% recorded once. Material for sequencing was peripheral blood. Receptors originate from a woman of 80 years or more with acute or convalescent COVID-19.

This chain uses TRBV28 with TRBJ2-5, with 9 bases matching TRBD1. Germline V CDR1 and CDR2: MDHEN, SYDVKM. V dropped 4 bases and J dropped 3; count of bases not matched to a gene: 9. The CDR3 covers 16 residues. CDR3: CASSSPGTGKKETQYF. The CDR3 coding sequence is TGTGCCAGCAGTTCTCCCGGGACAGGGAAGAAAGAGACCCAGTACTTC.

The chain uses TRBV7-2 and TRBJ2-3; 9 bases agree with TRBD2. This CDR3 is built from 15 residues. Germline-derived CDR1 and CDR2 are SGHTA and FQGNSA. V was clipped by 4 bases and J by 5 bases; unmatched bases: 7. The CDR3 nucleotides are TGTGCCAGCAGCTCCTCTAGCGGGGCTGGAGATACGCAGTATTTT. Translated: CASSSSSGAGDTQYF. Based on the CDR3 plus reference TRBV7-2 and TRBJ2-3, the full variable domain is GAGVSQSPSNKVTEKGKDVELRCDPISGHTALYWYRQSLGQGLEFLIYFQGNSAPDKSGLPSDRFSAERTGGSVSTLTIQRTQQEDSAVYLCASSSSSGAGDTQYFGPGTRLTVL.

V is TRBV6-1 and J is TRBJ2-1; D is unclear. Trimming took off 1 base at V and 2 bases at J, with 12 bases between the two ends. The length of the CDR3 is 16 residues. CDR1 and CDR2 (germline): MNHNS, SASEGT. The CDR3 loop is CASSEGAYPPYNEQFF. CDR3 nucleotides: TGTGCCAGCAGTGAAGGGGCCTACCCTCCCTACAATGAGCAGTTCTTC.

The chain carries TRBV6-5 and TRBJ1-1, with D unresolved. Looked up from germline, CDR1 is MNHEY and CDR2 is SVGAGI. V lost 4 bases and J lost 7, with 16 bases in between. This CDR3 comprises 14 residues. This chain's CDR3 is CASSSTVVYHEAFF. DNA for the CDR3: TGTGCCAGCAGTTCAACGGTTGTATATCATGAAGCTTTCTTT.

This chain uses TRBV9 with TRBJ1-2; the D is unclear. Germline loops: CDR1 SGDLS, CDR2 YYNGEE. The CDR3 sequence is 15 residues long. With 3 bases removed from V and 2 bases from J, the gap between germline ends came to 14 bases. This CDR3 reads CASSATLGRNYGYTF. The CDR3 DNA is TGTGCCAGCAGCGCCACATTGGGGAGGAACTATGGCTACACCTTC.

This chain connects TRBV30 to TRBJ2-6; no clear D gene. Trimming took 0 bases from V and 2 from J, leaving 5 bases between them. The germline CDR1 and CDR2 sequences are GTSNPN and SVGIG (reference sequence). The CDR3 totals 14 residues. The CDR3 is CAWSVTTGANVLTF. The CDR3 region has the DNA TGTGCCTGGAGTGTGACAACTGGGGCCAACGTCCTGACTTTC.

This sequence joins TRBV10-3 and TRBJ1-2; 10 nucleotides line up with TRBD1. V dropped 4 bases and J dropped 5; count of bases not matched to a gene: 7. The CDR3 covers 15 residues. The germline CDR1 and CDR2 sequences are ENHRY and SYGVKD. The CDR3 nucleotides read TGTGCCATCAGTGGACAGGGGGCGAAGGATTATGGCTACACCTTC. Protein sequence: CAISGQGAKDYGYTF.

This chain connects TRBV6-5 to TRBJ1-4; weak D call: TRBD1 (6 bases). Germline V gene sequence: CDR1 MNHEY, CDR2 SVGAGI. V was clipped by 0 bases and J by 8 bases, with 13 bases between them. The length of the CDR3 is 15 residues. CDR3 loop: CASSYSQGLGEKLFF. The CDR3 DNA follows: TGTGCCAGCAGTTACTCCCAGGGGCTAGGGGAAAAACTGTTTTTT.

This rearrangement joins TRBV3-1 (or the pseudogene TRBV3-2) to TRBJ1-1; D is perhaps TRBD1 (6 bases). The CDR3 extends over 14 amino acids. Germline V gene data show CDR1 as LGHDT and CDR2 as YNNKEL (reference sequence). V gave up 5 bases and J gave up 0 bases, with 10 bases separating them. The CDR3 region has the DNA TGTGCCAGCAGCTGGACAGTTTTGAACACTGAAGCTTTCTTT. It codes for CASSWTVLNTEAFF.

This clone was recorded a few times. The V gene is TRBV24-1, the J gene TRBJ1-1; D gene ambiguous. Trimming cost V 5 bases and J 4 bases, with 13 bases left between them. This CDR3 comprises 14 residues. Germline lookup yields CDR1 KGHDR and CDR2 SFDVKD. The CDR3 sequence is CATSALLDSTEAFF. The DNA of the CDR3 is TGTGCCACCAGTGCCTTGCTAGATAGCACTGAAGCTTTCTTT.

The CDR3 is CASSYSHPGSDTQYF. CDR3 nucleotides: TGTGCCAGCAGTTACTCTCACCCCGGGTCCGATACGCAGTATTTT. The chain employs TRBV6-5 and TRBJ2-3; D remains unclear. Trimming took 0 bases from V and 6 from J, leaving 13 bases between them. The CDR3 runs to 15 residues. Germline-derived CDR1 and CDR2 are MNHEY and SVGAGI.

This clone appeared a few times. The CDR3 loop is CASSLTGSTEAFF. DNA for the CDR3: TGTGCCAGCAGCTTGACAGGGAGTACTGAAGCTTTCTTT. V gene TRBV7-9 combines with J gene TRBJ1-1, with 7 bases that match TRBD1. V shed 3 bases and J 5 bases; nucleotides not matched to a gene: 3. Germline V lookup: CDR1 SEHNR, CDR2 FQNEAQ (reference sequence). The CDR3 contains 13 residues.

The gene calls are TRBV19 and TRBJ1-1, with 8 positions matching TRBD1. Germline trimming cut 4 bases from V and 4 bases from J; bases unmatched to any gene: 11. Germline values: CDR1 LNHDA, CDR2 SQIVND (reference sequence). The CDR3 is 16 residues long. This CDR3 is CASSRSQGAGATEAFF. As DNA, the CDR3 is TGTGCCAGTAGTAGATCGCAGGGGGCGGGGGCCACTGAAGCTTTCTTT.

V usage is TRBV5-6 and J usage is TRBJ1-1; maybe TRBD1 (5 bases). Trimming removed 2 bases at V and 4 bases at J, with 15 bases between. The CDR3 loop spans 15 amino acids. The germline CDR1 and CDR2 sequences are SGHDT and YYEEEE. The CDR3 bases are TGTGCCAGCAGCTTTGGTAGGTGGCAGGGCACTGAAGCTTTCTTT. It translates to CASSFGRWQGTEAFF.

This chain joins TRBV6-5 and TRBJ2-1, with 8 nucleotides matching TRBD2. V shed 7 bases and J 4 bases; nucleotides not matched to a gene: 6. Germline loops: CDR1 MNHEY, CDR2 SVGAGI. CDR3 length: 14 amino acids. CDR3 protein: CASKTGGPYNEQFF. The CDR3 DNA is TGTGCCAGCAAGACGGGGGGGCCGTACAATGAGCAGTTCTTC.

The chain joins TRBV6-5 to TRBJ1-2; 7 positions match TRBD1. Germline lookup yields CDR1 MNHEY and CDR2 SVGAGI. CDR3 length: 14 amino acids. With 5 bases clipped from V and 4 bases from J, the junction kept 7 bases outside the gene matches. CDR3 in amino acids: CASSPGGGLYGYTF. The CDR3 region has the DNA TGTGCCAGCAGTCCAGGGGGTGGACTCTATGGCTACACCTTC.

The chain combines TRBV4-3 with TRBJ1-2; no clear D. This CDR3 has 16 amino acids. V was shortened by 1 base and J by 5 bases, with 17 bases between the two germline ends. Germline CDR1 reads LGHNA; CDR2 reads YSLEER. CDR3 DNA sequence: TGCGCCAGCAGCCAAGGAGGGAGGGTGGAATCGTATGGCTACACCTTC. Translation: CASSQGGRVESYGYTF.

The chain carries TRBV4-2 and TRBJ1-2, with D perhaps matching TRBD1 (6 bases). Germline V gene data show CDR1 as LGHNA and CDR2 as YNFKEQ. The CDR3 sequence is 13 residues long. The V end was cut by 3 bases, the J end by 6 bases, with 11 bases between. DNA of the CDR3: TGTGCCAGCAGCCAGAAGGGGGGGGATGGCTACACCTTC. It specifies CASSQKGGDGYTF.

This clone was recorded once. The CDR3 nucleotides read TGTGCCAGCAGGTCGGGACAGGGGACAGAGACCCAGTACTTC. Protein sequence: CASRSGQGTETQYF. The chain combines TRBV27 with TRBJ2-5, with TRBD1 matching over 10 bases. The V gene end was trimmed by 6 bases and the J gene end by 4 bases; junction bases not matched to a gene: 5. The CDR3 consists of 14 residues. The germline CDR1 and CDR2 sequences are MNHEY and SMNVEV (reference sequence).

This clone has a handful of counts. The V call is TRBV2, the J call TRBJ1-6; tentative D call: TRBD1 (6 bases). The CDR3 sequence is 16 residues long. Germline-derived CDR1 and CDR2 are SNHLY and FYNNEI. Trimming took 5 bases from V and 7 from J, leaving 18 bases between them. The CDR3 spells CASSRTAGEGNSPLHF. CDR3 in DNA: TGTGCCAGCAGTAGAACAGCAGGGGAGGGAAATTCACCCCTCCACTTT.

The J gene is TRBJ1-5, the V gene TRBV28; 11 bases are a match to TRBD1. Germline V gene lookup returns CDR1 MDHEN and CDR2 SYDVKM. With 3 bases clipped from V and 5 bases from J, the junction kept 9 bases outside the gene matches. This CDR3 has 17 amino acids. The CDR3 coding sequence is TGTGCCAGCAGTTTCTTTGAGGGACAGGGGGTGGATCAGCCCCAGCATTTT. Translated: CASSFFEGQGVDQPQHF.

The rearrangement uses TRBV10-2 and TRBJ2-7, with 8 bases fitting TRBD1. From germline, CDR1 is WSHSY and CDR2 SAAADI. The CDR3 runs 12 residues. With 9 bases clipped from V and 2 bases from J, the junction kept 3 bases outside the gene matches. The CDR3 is CASQGAAYEQYF. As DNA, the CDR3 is TGCGCCAGTCAGGGGGCGGCCTACGAGCAGTACTTC.

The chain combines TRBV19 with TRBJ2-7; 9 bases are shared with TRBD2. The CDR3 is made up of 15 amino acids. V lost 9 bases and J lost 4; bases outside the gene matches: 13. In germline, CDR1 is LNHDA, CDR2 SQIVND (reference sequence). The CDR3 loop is CARSLRVAGVYEQYF. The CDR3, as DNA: TGTGCCAGATCCCTGAGGGTAGCGGGGGTTTACGAGCAGTACTTC.

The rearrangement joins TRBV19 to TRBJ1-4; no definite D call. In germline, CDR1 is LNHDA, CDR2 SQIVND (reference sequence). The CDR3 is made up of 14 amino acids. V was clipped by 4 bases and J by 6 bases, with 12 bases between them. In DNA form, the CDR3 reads TGTGCCAGTAGTAGCCGACCGAGGGATGAAAAACTGTTTTTT. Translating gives CASSSRPRDEKLFF.

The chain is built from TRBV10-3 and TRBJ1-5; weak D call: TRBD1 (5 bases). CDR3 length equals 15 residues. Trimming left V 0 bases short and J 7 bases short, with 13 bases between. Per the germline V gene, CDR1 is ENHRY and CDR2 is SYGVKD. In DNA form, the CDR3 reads TGTGCCATCAGTGAGTCCGGCCAGGGAAACCAGCCCCAGCATTTT. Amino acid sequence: CAISESGQGNQPQHF.

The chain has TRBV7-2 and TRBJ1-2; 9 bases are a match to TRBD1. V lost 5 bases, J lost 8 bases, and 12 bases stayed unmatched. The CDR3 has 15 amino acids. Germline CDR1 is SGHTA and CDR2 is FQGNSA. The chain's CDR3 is CASSLSMDRGGGYTF. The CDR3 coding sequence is TGTGCCAGCAGCCTAAGCATGGACAGGGGAGGCGGCTACACCTTC. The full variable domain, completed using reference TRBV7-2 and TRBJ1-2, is GAGVSQSPSNKVTEKGKDVELRCDPISGHTALYWYRQSLGQGLEFLIYFQGNSAPDKSGLPSDRFSAERTGGSVSTLTIQRTQQEDSAVYLCASSLSMDRGGGYTFGSGTRLTVV.

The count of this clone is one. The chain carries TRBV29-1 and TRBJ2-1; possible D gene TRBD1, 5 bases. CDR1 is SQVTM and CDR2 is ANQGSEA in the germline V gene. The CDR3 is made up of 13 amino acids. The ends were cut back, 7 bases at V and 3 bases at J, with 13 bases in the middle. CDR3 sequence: CSAKDNYYNEQFF. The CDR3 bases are TGCAGCGCCAAGGACAACTACTACAATGAGCAGTTCTTC.

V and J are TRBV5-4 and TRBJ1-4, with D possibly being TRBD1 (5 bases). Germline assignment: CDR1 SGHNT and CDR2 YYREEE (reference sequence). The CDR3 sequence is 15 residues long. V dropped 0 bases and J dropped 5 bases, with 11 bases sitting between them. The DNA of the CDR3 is TGTGCCAGCAGCTTGGGGGGGGGAACGAATGAAAAACTGTTTTTT. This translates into CASSLGGGTNEKLFF.

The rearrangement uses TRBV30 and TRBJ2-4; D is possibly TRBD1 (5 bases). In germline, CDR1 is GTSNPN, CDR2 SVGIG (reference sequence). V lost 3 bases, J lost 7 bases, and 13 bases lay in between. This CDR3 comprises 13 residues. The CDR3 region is CAWRLTGGNIQYF. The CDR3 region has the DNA TGTGCCTGGAGGCTTACAGGTGGGAACATTCAGTACTTC. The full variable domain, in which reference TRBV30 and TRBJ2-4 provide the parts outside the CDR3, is SQTIHQWPATLVQPVGSPLSLECTVEGTSNPNLYWYRQAAGRGLQLLFYSVGIGQISSEVPQNLSASRPQDRQFILSSKKLLLSDSGFYLCAWRLTGGNIQYFGAGTRLSVL.

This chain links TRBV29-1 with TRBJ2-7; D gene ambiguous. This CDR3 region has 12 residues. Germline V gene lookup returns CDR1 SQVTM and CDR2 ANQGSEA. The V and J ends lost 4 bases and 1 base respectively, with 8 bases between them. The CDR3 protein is CSVASSSYEQYF. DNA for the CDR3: TGCAGCGTTGCGTCGTCTTCCTACGAGCAGTACTTC.

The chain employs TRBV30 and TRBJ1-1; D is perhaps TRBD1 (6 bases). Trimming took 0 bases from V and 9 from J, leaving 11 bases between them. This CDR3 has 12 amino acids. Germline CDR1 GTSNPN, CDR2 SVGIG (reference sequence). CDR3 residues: CAWSVPGVQAFF. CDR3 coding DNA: TGTGCCTGGAGTGTACCAGGGGTTCAAGCTTTCTTT.

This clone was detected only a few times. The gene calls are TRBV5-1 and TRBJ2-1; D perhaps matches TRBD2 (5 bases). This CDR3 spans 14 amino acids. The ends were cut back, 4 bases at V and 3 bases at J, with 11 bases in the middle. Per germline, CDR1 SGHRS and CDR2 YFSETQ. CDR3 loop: CASSQPGGYNEQFF. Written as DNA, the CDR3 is TGCGCCAGCAGCCAGCCAGGAGGCTACAATGAGCAGTTCTTC.